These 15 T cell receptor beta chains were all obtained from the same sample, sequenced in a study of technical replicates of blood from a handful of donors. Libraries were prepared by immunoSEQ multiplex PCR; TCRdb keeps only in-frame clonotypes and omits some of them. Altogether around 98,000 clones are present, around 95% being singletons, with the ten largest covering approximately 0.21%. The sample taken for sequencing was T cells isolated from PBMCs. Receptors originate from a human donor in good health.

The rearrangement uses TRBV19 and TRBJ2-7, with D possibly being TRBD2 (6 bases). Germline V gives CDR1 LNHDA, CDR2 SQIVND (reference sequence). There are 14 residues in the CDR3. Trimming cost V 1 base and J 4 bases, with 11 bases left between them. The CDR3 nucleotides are TGTGCCAGTAGTATAGCGGGAGAGGATTACGAGCAGTACTTC. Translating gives CASSIAGEDYEQYF. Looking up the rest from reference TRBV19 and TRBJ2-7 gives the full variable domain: DGGITQSPKYLFRKEGQNVTLSCEQNLNHDAMYWYRQDPGQGLRLIYYSQIVNDFQKGDIAEGYSVSREKKESFPLTVTSAQKNPTAFYLCASSIAGEDYEQYFGPGTRLTVT.

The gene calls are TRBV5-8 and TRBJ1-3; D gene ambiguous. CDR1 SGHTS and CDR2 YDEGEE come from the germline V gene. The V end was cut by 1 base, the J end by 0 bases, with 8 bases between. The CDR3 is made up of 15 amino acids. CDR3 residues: CASSLMSSSGNTIYF. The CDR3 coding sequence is TGTGCCAGCAGCTTGATGTCGAGCTCTGGAAACACCATATATTTT.

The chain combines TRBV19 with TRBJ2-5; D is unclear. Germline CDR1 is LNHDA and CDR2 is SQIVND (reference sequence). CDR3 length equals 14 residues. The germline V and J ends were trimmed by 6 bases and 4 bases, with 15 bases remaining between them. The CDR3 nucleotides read TGTGCCAGTAGCCCCTCGAGTCTTGGAGAGACCCAGTACTTC. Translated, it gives CASSPSSLGETQYF.

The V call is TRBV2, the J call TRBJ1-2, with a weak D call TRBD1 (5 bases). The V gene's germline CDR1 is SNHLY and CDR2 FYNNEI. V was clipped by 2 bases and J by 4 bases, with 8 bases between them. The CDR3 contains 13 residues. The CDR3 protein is CASSESGIYGYTF. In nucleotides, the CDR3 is TGTGCCAGCAGTGAATCAGGGATCTATGGCTACACCTTC.

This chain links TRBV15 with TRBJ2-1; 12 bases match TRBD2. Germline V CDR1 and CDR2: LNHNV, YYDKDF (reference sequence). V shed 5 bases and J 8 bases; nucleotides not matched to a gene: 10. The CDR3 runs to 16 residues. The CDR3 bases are TGTGCCACCAGCCCCGCTAGCGGGAGGGCCAGGGATGAGCAGTTCTTC. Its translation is CATSPASGRARDEQFF.

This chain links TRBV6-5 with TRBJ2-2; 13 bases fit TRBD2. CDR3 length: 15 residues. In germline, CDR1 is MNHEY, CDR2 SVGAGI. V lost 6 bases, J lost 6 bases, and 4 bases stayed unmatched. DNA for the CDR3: TGTGCCAGCAGCCAAGGACTAGCGGGGGCCGGGGAGCTGTTTTTT. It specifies CASSQGLAGAGELFF.

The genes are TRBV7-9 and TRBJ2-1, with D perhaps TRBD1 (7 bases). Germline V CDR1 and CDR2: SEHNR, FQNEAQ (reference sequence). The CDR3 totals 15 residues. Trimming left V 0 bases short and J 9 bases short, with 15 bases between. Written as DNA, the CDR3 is TGTGCCAGCAGCTTAGCGGAGGGGGCGCTTATTGAGCAGTTCTTC. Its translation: CASSLAEGALIEQFF.

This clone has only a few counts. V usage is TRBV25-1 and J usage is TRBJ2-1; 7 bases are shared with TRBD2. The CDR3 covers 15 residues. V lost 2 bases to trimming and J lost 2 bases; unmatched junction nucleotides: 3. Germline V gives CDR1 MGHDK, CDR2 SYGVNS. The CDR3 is CASSEPAGTYNEQFF. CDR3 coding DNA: TGTGCCAGCAGTGAACCAGCGGGAACCTACAATGAGCAGTTCTTC. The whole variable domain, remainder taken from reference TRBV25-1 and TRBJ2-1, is EADIYQTPRYLVIGTGKKITLECSQTMGHDKMYWYQQDPGMELHLIHYSYGVNSTEKGDLSSESTVSRIRTEHFPLTLESARPSHTSQYLCASSEPAGTYNEQFFGPGTRLTVL.

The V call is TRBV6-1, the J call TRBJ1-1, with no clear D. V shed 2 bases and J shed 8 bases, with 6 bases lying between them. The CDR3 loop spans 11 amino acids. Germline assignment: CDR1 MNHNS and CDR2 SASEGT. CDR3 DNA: TGTGCCAGCAGTGAACGAGAGGAAGCTTTCTTT. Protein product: CASSEREEAFF.

The CDR3 DNA is TGTGCCAGTAGTAAATATAGTGTCGGTGAAGCTTTCTTT. It encodes CASSKYSVGEAFF. V gene TRBV19 combines with J gene TRBJ1-1; no clear D. Germline CDR1 LNHDA, CDR2 SQIVND (reference sequence). V was shortened by 4 bases and J by 7 bases, with 13 bases between the two germline ends. The CDR3 has 13 residues.

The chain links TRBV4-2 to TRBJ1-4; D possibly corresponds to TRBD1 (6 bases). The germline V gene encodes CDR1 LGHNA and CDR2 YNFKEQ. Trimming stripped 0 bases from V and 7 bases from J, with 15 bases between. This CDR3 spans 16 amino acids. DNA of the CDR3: TGTGCCAGCAGCCAAGATGAACCTATGGGGGCTGAAAAACTGTTTTTT. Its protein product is CASSQDEPMGAEKLFF.

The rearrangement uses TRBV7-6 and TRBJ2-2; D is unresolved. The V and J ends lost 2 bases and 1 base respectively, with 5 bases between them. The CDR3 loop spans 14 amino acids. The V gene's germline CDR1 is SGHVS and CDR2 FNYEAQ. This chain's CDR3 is CASSLRLNTGELFF. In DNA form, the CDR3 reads TGTGCCAGCAGCTTAAGACTGAACACCGGGGAGCTGTTTTTT.

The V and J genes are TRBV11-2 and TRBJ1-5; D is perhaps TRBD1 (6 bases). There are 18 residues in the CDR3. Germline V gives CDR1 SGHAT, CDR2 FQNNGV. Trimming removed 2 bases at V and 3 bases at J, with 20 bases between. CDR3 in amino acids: CASSLSPALGQFNQPQHF. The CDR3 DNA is TGTGCCAGCAGCTTAAGCCCTGCCTTGGGACAATTCAATCAGCCCCAGCATTTT.

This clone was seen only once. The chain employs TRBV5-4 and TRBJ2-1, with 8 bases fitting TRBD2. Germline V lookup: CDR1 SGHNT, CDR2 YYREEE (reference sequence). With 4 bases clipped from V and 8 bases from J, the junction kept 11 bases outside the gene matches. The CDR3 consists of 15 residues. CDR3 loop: CASSLKRGSGDEQFF. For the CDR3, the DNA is TGTGCCAGCAGCCTCAAGCGGGGGTCGGGGGATGAGCAGTTCTTC.

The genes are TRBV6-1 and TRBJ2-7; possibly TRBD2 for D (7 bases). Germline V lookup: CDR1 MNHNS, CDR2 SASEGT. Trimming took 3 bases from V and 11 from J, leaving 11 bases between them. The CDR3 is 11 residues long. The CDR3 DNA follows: TGTGCCAGCAGTGACAGGGGAGGGGAGTACTTC. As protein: CASSDRGGEYF.